A selection of T cell receptor beta chains follows, all from one sample in a study of radiotherapy plus CTLA-4 blockade in lung cancer. Repertoires were generated with immunoSEQ multiplex PCR, while TCRdb's copy carries only in-frame clones and drops some. This sample has about 98,000 clones; 82% occur once, and the top ten carry roughly 3.5%. The source was peripheral blood, collected from a patient treated with radiotherapy plus ipilimumab. These TCRs come from a human donor with non-small cell lung cancer who had a partial response to radiotherapy plus ipilimumab. The CDR3 runs from the conserved cysteine through the conserved F or W. D genes are given only for firm matches. Clone size, where shown, is once, few, many, or a class for clones that have expanded.

d_call | clone_size | j_call | v_call | cdr3_aa | cdr3_nt
TRBD1 | - | TRBJ2-7 | TRBV28 | CASSAPGTGKNEQYF | TGTGCCAGCAGTGCCCCCGGGACAGGGAAGAACGAGCAGTACTTC
- | few | TRBJ2-3 | TRBV11-2 | CASSLELRGDTQYF | TGTGCCAGCAGCTTAGAGCTCCGCGGAGATACGCAGTATTTT
- | - | TRBJ2-7 | TRBV5-1 | CASSLRGENYEQYF | TGCGCCAGCAGCCTCCGGGGAGAGAACTACGAGCAGTACTTC
TRBD2 | few | TRBJ2-3 | TRBV27 | CASSFQLRLAGGTDTQYF | TGTGCCAGCAGTTTCCAATTACGGCTAGCGGGAGGCACAGATACGCAGTATTTT
TRBD1 | - | TRBJ2-2 | TRBV7-7 | CASSPSTGTGYTGELFF | TGTGCCAGCAGCCCTTCGACCGGGACAGGGTACACCGGGGAGCTGTTTTTT
TRBD2 | - | TRBJ2-2 | TRBV7-3 | CASSLSGLAGELTGELFF | TGTGCCAGCAGCTTATCGGGCCTAGCGGGAGAGCTGACCGGGGAGCTGTTTTTT
- | - | TRBJ2-1 | TRBV7-2 | CASSLRREAYNEQFF | TGTGCCAGCAGCCTACGCAGGGAAGCCTACAATGAGCAGTTCTTC
TRBD2 | - | TRBJ2-2 | TRBV7-2 | CASSPRGTSGSANTGELFF | TGTGCCAGCAGCCCTCGAGGCACTAGCGGGAGCGCGAACACCGGGGAGCTGTTTTTT
TRBD1 | once | TRBJ2-3 | TRBV19 | CASSEGQGYTDTQYF | TGTGCCAGTAGTGAGGGACAGGGGTATACAGATACGCAGTATTTT
TRBD1 | - | TRBJ1-2 | TRBV28 | CASTSWGGDRGGYGYTF | TGTGCCAGCACTTCATGGGGAGGGGACAGGGGAGGCTATGGCTACACCTTC
TRBD1 | - | TRBJ2-7 | TRBV7-9 | CASSLGQGLYEQYF | TGTGCCAGCAGCTTAGGACAGGGGCTCTACGAGCAGTACTTC
- | few | TRBJ2-7 | TRBV10-3 | CAISEYLEQYF | TGTGCCATCAGTGAGTATCTCGAGCAGTACTTC
- | - | TRBJ2-2 | TRBV7-2 | CASSFGLHTGELFF | TGTGCCAGCAGCTTCGGACTTCACACCGGGGAGCTGTTTTTT
- | - | TRBJ2-2 | TRBV7-3 | CASSLSNTGELFF | TGTGCCAGCAGCTTATCAAACACCGGGGAGCTGTTTTTT
TRBD1 | - | TRBJ1-1 | TRBV11-2 | CASSPRTGGETEAFF | TGTGCCAGCAGCCCCCGGACAGGGGGCGAGACTGAAGCTTTCTTT
- | - | TRBJ2-5 | TRBV29-1 | CSVEGQGKKTQYF | TGCAGCGTTGAAGGTCAGGGGAAGAAGACCCAGTACTTC
- | once | TRBJ2-1 | TRBV5-6 | CASSLTGNEQFF | TGTGCCAGCAGCTTAACAGGGAATGAGCAGTTCTTC
TRBD1 | - | TRBJ2-7 | TRBV5-4 | CASSLRQGALSEQYF | TGTGCCAGCAGCTTACGTCAGGGGGCGTTAAGCGAGCAGTACTTC
TRBD2 | few | TRBJ2-1 | TRBV28 | CASLVNGRAKNEQFF | TGTGCCAGTCTTGTCAACGGGAGGGCCAAAAATGAGCAGTTCTTC
TRBD2 | - | TRBJ2-1 | TRBV7-9 | CASSFSGRIKDNEQFF | TGTGCCAGCAGCTTTAGCGGGAGGATAAAGGACAATGAGCAGTTCTTC
- | - | TRBJ2-3 | TRBV7-2 | CASSSGGLDTQYF | TGTGCCAGCAGCTCCGGGGGTTTAGATACGCAGTATTTT
- | - | TRBJ1-1 | TRBV19 | CASSLGGNTEAFF | TGTGCCAGTAGTTTAGGCGGAAACACTGAAGCTTTCTTT
TRBD2 | - | TRBJ2-5 | TRBV28 | CASSFGLAGPMETQYF | TGCGCCAGCAGTTTCGGACTAGCGGGACCCATGGAGACCCAGTACTTC
- | - | TRBJ2-4 | TRBV27 | CASSLGASVRNIQYF | TGTGCCAGCAGTTTAGGGGCTAGCGTAAGAAACATTCAGTACTTC
- | - | TRBJ2-6 | TRBV19 | CASSPYPYAGANVLTF | TGTGCCAGTAGTCCCTACCCGTACGCTGGGGCCAACGTCCTGACTTTC
TRBD2 | - | TRBJ2-1 | TRBV29-1 | CSVRTGLGNEQFF | TGCAGCGTAAGGACTGGACTAGGGAATGAGCAGTTCTTC
- | - | TRBJ2-3 | TRBV5-6 | CASSLRVGAGTDTQYF | TGTGCCAGCAGCTTAAGAGTGGGAGCGGGCACAGATACGCAGTATTTT
TRBD2 | - | TRBJ2-7 | TRBV7-2 | CASSLSGISYEQYF | TGTGCCAGCAGCCTTAGCGGGATCTCCTACGAGCAGTACTTC
TRBD2 | few | TRBJ2-2 | TRBV7-2 | CASSFLAGGATGELFF | TGTGCCAGCAGCTTCTTAGCGGGAGGTGCCACCGGGGAGCTGTTTTTT
- | - | TRBJ2-2 | TRBV11-3 | CASGLGGELFF | TGTGCCAGCGGTCTCGGCGGGGAGCTGTTTTTT
- | - | TRBJ2-2 | TRBV18 | CASSPREHTGELFF | TGTGCCAGCTCCCCGAGGGAGCACACCGGGGAGCTGTTTTTT
- | - | TRBJ2-4 | TRBV6-4 | CASTGNAKNIQYF | TGTGCCAGCACAGGGAATGCCAAAAACATTCAGTACTTC
TRBD1 | - | TRBJ2-1 | TRBV7-9 | CASSFPGQGFTDEQFF | TGTGCCAGCAGCTTTCCGGGACAGGGGTTTACGGATGAGCAGTTCTTC
- | - | TRBJ2-2 | TRBV5-1 | CASSLGVSGNTGELFF | TGCGCCAGCAGCCTAGGGGTCTCGGGGAACACCGGGGAGCTGTTTTTT
- | - | TRBJ2-2 | TRBV9 | CASSVDTRDTGELFF | TGTGCCAGCAGCGTAGACACCCGGGATACCGGGGAGCTGTTTTTT
- | - | TRBJ2-5 | TRBV27 | CASSFGPPWTQYF | TGTGCCAGCAGTTTTGGCCCGCCTTGGACCCAGTACTTC
TRBD2 | - | TRBJ2-1 | TRBV7-7 | CASSPRPLGGSGTPNEQFF | TGTGCCAGCAGCCCCCGGCCTCTCGGAGGTAGCGGGACCCCCAATGAGCAGTTCTTC
- | - | TRBJ1-5 | TRBV18 | CASSPDSSNQPQHF | TGTGCCAGCTCCCCAGACAGCAGCAATCAGCCCCAGCATTTT
TRBD1 | - | TRBJ1-5 | TRBV6-6 | CASRPGTGSGPQHF | TGTGCCAGCAGGCCCGGGACAGGGTCGGGGCCCCAGCATTTT
TRBD1 | few | TRBJ1-5 | TRBV19 | CASSIDGRGSGQPQHF | TGTGCCAGTAGTATAGACGGCAGGGGGTCGGGTCAGCCCCAGCATTTT
- | once | TRBJ1-2 | TRBV27 | CASGLIGRDGYTF | TGTGCCAGCGGACTCATAGGCCGAGATGGCTACACCTTC
TRBD2 | - | TRBJ2-3 | TRBV5-6 | CASSLAAGAGTDTQYF | TGTGCCAGCAGCTTGGCGGCGGGAGCGGGCACAGATACGCAGTATTTT
- | - | TRBJ1-5 | TRBV5-8 | CASSGASGVNQPQHF | TGTGCCAGCAGCGGAGCGTCAGGGGTGAATCAGCCCCAGCATTTT
- | - | TRBJ2-3 | TRBV5-1 | CASSLGSQSTDTQYF | TGCGCCAGCAGCTTGGGGAGCCAGAGCACAGATACGCAGTATTTT
- | few | TRBJ1-1 | TRBV9 | CASSTGETEAFF | TGTGCCAGCAGCACCGGAGAAACTGAAGCTTTCTTT
- | - | TRBJ2-1 | TRBV20-1 | CSAGGFNEQFF | TGCAGTGCTGGGGGCTTTAATGAGCAGTTCTTC
- | few | TRBJ2-5 | TRBV28 | CASSRQSFQETQYF | TGTGCCAGCTCGAGACAGTCGTTTCAAGAGACCCAGTACTTC
TRBD2 | - | TRBJ2-2 | TRBV7-2 | CASSSLAGVTGELFF | TGTGCCAGCAGCTCCTTAGCGGGAGTTACCGGGGAGCTGTTTTTT
- | - | TRBJ1-6 | TRBV2 | CASSVIGQNSPLHF | TGTGCCAGCAGTGTAATCGGACAGAATTCACCCCTCCACTTT
TRBD1 | - | TRBJ2-2 | TRBV7-6 | CASSLKVGQGANSGELFF | TGTGCCAGCAGCTTAAAAGTAGGGCAGGGGGCAAATTCCGGGGAGCTGTTTTTT
TRBD2 | - | TRBJ2-1 | TRBV2 | CASAGSGSYNEQFF | TGTGCCAGCGCTGGCAGCGGGAGTTACAATGAGCAGTTCTTC
- | - | TRBJ2-1 | TRBV19 | CASSPGAKLVISYNEQFF | TGTGCCAGTAGTCCTGGGGCCAAGTTGGTGATCTCCTACAATGAGCAGTTCTTC
TRBD1 | few | TRBJ1-1 | TRBV4-1 | CASSRPGQKNTEAFF | TGCGCCAGCAGCCGTCCGGGACAGAAGAACACTGAAGCTTTCTTT
TRBD2 | once | TRBJ2-1 | TRBV4-2 | CASSHTGTRAYYEQFF | TGTGCCAGCAGCCATACCGGGACTAGAGCCTACTATGAGCAGTTCTTC